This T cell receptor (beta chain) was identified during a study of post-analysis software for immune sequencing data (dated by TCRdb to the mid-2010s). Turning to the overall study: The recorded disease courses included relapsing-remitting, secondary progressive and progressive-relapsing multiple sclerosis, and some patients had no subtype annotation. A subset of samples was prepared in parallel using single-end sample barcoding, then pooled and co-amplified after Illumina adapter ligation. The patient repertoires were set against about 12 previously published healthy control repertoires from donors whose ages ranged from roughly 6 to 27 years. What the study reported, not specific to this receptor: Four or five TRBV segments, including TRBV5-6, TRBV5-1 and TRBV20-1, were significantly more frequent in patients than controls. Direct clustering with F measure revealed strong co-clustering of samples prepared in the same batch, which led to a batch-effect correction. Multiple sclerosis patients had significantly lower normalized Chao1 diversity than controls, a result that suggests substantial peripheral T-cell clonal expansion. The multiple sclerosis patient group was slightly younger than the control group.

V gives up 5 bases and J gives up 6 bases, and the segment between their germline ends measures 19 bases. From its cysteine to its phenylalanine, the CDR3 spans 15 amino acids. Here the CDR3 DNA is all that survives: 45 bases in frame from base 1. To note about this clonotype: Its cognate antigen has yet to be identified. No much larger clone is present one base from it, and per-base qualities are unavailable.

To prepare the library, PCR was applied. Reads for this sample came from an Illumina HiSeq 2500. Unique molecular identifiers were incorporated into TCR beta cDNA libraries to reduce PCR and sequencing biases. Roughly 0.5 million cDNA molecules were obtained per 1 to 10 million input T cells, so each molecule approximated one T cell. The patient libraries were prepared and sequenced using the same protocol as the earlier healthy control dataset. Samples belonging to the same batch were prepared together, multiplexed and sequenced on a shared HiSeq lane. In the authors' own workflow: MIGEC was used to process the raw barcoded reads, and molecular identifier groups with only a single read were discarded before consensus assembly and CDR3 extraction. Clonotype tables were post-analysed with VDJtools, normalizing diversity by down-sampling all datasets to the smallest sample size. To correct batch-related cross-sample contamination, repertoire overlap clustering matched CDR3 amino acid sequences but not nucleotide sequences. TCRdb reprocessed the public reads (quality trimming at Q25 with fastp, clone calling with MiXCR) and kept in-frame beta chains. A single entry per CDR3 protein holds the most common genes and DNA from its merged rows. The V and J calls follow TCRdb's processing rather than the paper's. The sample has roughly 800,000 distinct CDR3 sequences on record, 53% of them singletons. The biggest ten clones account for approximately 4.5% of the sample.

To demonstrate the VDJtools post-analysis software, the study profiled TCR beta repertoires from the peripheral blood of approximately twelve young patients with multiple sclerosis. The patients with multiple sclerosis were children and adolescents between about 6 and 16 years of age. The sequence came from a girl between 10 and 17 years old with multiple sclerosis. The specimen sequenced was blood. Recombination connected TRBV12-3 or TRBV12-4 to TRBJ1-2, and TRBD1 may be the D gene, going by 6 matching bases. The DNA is TGTGCCAGCAGTCTCACAGGGAGCCGTCTCAATGGCTACACCTTC. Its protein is CASSLTGSRLNGYTF.